A single sample gave rise to the 21 T cell receptor beta chains below, sequenced in a study of monozygotic twins with inflammatory bowel disease. TCRdb reprocessed the 5' RACE reads and keeps a single row for each CDR3 protein, giving no DNA. There are around 100,000 distinct CDR3 sequences in the sample, with around 1.9% held by the top ten. The specimen sequenced was blood. The origin of the receptors is a human donor with ulcerative colitis or Crohn's disease, or a healthy co-twin of an affected twin (not recorded which).

The chain links TRBV5-5 to TRBJ1-2. The CDR3 loop spans 14 amino acids. CDR1 is SGHKS and CDR2 is YYEKEE in the germline V gene (reference sequence). CDR3 amino acids: CASRSEWGLRGYTF.

The CDR3 protein is CATSRGGGPEKLFF. V is TRBV15 and J is TRBJ1-4; TCRdb's D call, TRBD1, is unchecked because there is no DNA. CDR1 and CDR2 from the germline V gene are LNHNV and YYDKDF (reference sequence). This CDR3 contains 14 residues.

The chain carries TRBV5-1 and TRBJ2-2. The CDR3 covers 14 residues. In germline, CDR1 is SGHRS, CDR2 YFSETQ. CDR3: CASSLGTITGELFF. The full variable domain, in which reference TRBV5-1 and TRBJ2-2 provide the parts outside the CDR3, is KAGVTQTPRYLIKTRGQQVTLSCSPISGHRSVSWYQQTPGQGLQFLFEYFSETQRNKGNFPGRFSGRQFSNSRSEMNVSTLELGDSALYLCASSLGTITGELFFGEGSRLTVL.

V usage is TRBV27 and J usage is TRBJ1-5; TCRdb selects TRBD1, and the lack of DNA leaves this call unchecked. Germline CDR1 and CDR2: MNHEY and SMNVEV (reference sequence). CDR3 length equals 15 residues. This CDR3 is CASRMGQGGGQPQHF.

The rearrangement uses TRBV5-1 and TRBJ2-2; the D call from TCRdb, TRBD2, cannot be confirmed without DNA. The CDR3 is 16 residues long. From germline, CDR1 is SGHRS and CDR2 YFSETQ. This CDR3 is CASSLVLAGGAGELFF.

The chain recombines TRBV11-2 with TRBJ1-2; lacking DNA, the TRBD1 call made by TCRdb goes unchecked. The CDR3 runs 14 residues. Germline CDR1 SGHAT, CDR2 FQNNGV. CDR3 amino acids: CASSLDWGNYGYTF. Using reference TRBV11-2 and TRBJ1-2 for the parts outside the CDR3, the full variable domain is EAGVAQSPRYKIIEKRQSVAFWCNPISGHATLYWYQQILGQGPKLLIQFQNNGVVDDSQLPKDRFSAERLKGVDSTLKIQPAKLEDSAVYLCASSLDWGNYGYTFGSGTRLTVV.

The V call is TRBV4-3, the J call TRBJ1-3; no DNA is available, so the TRBD1 call from TCRdb remains unchecked. Germline CDR1 and CDR2: LGHNA and YSLEER. This CDR3 is built from 14 residues. CDR3 sequence: CASSARDRGNTIYF.

This rearrangement joins TRBV7-9 to TRBJ2-5; the TCRdb call, TRBD1, lacks DNA for checking. The V gene's germline CDR1 is SEHNR and CDR2 FQNEAQ (reference sequence). The CDR3 contains 16 residues. This CDR3 reads CASSLRGGAGQETQYF. Looking up the rest from reference TRBV7-9 and TRBJ2-5 gives the full variable domain: DTGVSQNPRHKITKRGQNVTFRCDPISEHNRLYWYRQTLGQGPEFLTYFQNEAQLEKSRLLSDRFSAERPKGSFSTLEIQRTEQGDSAMYLCASSLRGGAGQETQYFGPGTRLLVL.

This sequence joins TRBV12-3 or TRBV12-4 and TRBJ2-7; without DNA, the TCRdb call of TRBD1 cannot be checked. The CDR3 contains 14 residues. The CDR3 loop is CASRPGGSSFEQYF.

The CDR3 region is CSASAKGHLNSPLHF. The chain joins TRBV20-1 to TRBJ1-6; TCRdb's D gene call, TRBD1, goes unchecked for lack of DNA. Germline assignment: CDR1 DFQATT and CDR2 SNEGSKA (reference sequence). There are 15 residues in the CDR3.

The chain combines TRBV9 with TRBJ2-5. The CDR3 has 14 residues. Per germline, CDR1 SGDLS and CDR2 YYNGEE. CDR3: CASSGGVEEVTQYF.

V and J are TRBV18 and TRBJ1-4. This CDR3 has 15 residues. The germline gives CDR1 KGHSH, CDR2 LQKENI. CDR3 loop: CASSSTQGSNEKLFF.

The chain has TRBV5-4 and TRBJ2-7. The CDR3 consists of 11 residues. Per the germline V gene, CDR1 is SGHNT and CDR2 is YYREEE (reference sequence). The chain's CDR3 is CASSGSYEQCF.

The chain recombines TRBV20-1 with TRBJ2-3; the D gene TCRdb calls, TRBD2, cannot be checked with no DNA. CDR3 length: 18 amino acids. The V gene's germline CDR1 is DFQATT and CDR2 SNEGSKA (reference sequence). The CDR3 loop reads CSARPTPGPGSSTDTQYF.

The genes are TRBV5-6 and TRBJ2-7. The CDR3 runs to 11 residues. From germline, CDR1 is SGHDT and CDR2 YYEEEE. The CDR3 loop reads CASSSLTEQYF.

The rearrangement joins TRBV7-2 to TRBJ2-7; checking the TCRdb D call of TRBD2 is not possible without DNA. The length of the CDR3 is 13 residues. CDR1 and CDR2 from the germline V gene are SGHTA and FQGNSA. This CDR3 reads CASSQLVFYEQYF.

This chain joins TRBV12-3 or TRBV12-4 and TRBJ2-2; TCRdb names TRBD1, which stays unverified in the absence of DNA. This CDR3 spans 15 amino acids. This CDR3 is CASSLAGGPAGELFF.

The gene calls are TRBV3-1 and TRBJ2-7; absent DNA, TCRdb's TRBD2 call cannot be checked. CDR3 length: 15 residues. From germline, CDR1 is LGHDT and CDR2 YNNKEL (reference sequence). CDR3 loop: CASSQVAGKSYEQYF.

The chain joins TRBV5-1 to TRBJ2-3; the D call from TCRdb, TRBD2, cannot be confirmed without DNA. The V gene's germline CDR1 is SGHRS and CDR2 YFSETQ. The CDR3 length is 13 residues. The CDR3 loop reads CASSTVERDTQYF.

The chain combines TRBV18 with TRBJ2-1; TCRdb picks TRBD2, but there is no DNA to check that call. CDR1 and CDR2 from the germline V gene are KGHSH and LQKENI. The CDR3 covers 17 residues. This CDR3 is CASSPPAREGLYNEQFF.

The genes are TRBV5-1 and TRBJ1-3. Germline V gene data show CDR1 as SGHRS and CDR2 as YFSETQ. CDR3 length equals 14 residues. CDR3: CASSFMGAGNTIYF.